The next 10 T cell receptor beta chains were all read from a single sample in a study of identical twins. TCRdb fed the 5' RACE reads into MiXCR, producing one record per CDR3 protein. Altogether 600,000 to 700,000 distinct CDR3 sequences are present, 20% to 25% being singletons, with the ten largest covering roughly 4%. This sample also belongs to another study, concerning T cells expressing NK-cell markers.

The sequencing sample was made of PBMCs. These receptors were collected from a woman under 30 in good health.

This clonotype was recorded at least ten times. The chain has TRBV4-1 and TRBJ2-1; 8 nucleotides match TRBD2. Germline V gene sequence: CDR1 MGHRA, CDR2 YSYEKL. The CDR3 is 15 amino acids. Unmatched junction bases numbered 4, after V lost 4 bases and J lost 2 bases. Here the CDR3 DNA reads TGCGCCAGCAGCCTCAGCGGGAGCCCCTACAATGAGCAGTTCTTC. Its protein product is CASSLSGSPYNEQFF.

The rearrangement uses TRBV7-3 and TRBJ1-2; 8 positions match TRBD1. The CDR3 spans 15 residues. With V trimmed by 5 bases and J by 3 bases, 8 bases remained unmatched. Per germline, CDR1 SGHTA and CDR2 FQGTGA. CDR3 region: CASSKSGQDDYGYTF. CDR3 sequence (DNA): TGTGCCAGCAGCAAATCGGGACAGGATGACTATGGCTACACCTTC.

This clonotype has only a few counts. The chain has TRBV5-1 and TRBJ2-7; 8 bases agree with TRBD1. Unmatched junction bases numbered 6, after V lost 0 bases and J lost 7 bases. CDR3 size: 14 residues. Germline CDR1 and CDR2: SGHRS and YFSETQ. This CDR3 reads CASSLVGTGEEQYF. In DNA form, the CDR3 reads TGCGCCAGCAGCTTGGTTGGGACAGGAGAGGAGCAGTACTTC.

The J gene is TRBJ2-1, the V gene TRBV5-5; no clear D gene. Trimming cost V 4 bases and J 1 base, with 12 bases left between them. Germline loops: CDR1 SGHKS, CDR2 YYEKEE (reference sequence). This CDR3 has 15 residues. This chain's CDR3 is CASSLYSESYNEQFF. In DNA, the CDR3 is TGTGCCAGCAGCCTCTACAGTGAATCCTACAATGAGCAGTTCTTC.

This clonotype was recorded a few times. The rearrangement joins TRBV6-5 to TRBJ2-1; 7 bases line up with TRBD2. The V segment lost 2 bases and the J segment 5 bases; nucleotides outside the gene matches: 9. The length of the CDR3 is 16 residues. Germline V gives CDR1 MNHEY, CDR2 SVGAGI. CDR3 amino acids: CASSYVSREGHNEQFF. The CDR3 nucleotides read TGTGCCAGCAGTTACGTATCGAGGGAGGGCCACAATGAGCAGTTCTTC.

This clonotype was seen only a few times. This chain connects TRBV29-1 to TRBJ1-2; D is uncertain. The V gene's germline CDR1 is SQVTM and CDR2 ANQGSEA. The V and J ends lost 7 bases and 6 bases respectively, with 9 bases between them. The CDR3 is 10 residues long. The CDR3 DNA is TGCAGCGGCTTCGTCGATGGCTACACCTTC. Protein: CSGFVDGYTF. Full variable domain (missing parts from reference TRBV29-1 and TRBJ1-2): SAVISQKPSRDICQRGTSLTIQCQVDSQVTMMFWYRQQPGQSLTLIATANQGSEATYESGFVIDKFPISRPNLTFSTLTVSNMSPEDSSIYLCSGFVDGYTFGSGTRLTVV.

The gene calls are TRBV19 and TRBJ2-2; D is uncertain. Germline values: CDR1 LNHDA, CDR2 SQIVND (reference sequence). V dropped 5 bases and J dropped 6 bases, with 7 bases sitting between them. The CDR3 runs to 12 residues. The CDR3 is CASSPAPGELFF. DNA for the CDR3: TGTGCCAGTAGTCCCGCCCCCGGGGAGCTGTTTTTT.

The chain carries TRBV20-1 and TRBJ2-3; TRBD2 agrees at 8 bases. Trimming cost V 5 bases and J 8 bases; bases outside gene matches: 24. Germline lookup yields CDR1 DFQATT and CDR2 SNEGSKA (reference sequence). The CDR3 is 18 residues long. The CDR3 region has the DNA TGCAGTGCTTTTAAAGCGGGAGATCATCTTGACCAGCGCGGTACGCAGTATTTT. This gives the protein CSAFKAGDHLDQRGTQYF.

The V and J genes are TRBV20-1 and TRBJ2-5; the D gene is possibly TRBD1 (6 bases). Germline loops: CDR1 DFQATT, CDR2 SNEGSKA (reference sequence). The CDR3 has 15 residues. Trimming pared 5 bases from V and 1 base from J, leaving 17 bases between. Here the CDR3 DNA reads TGCAGTGCTCAACTAGGGGGTTTCTCCCAAGAGACCCAGTACTTC. Residues: CSAQLGGFSQETQYF.

The rearrangement uses TRBV15 and TRBJ2-7; a possible D gene is TRBD2 (6 bases). Germline CDR1 reads LNHNV; CDR2 reads YYDKDF (reference sequence). V was cut by 2 bases and J by 3 bases, with 8 bases left in between. CDR3 length: 13 residues. The CDR3 loop is CATSRTGGYEQYF. In nucleotides, the CDR3 is TGTGCCACCAGCAGAACCGGGGGCTACGAGCAGTACTTC.